This T cell receptor (beta chain) was captured in a study of T-cell memory formation after mild COVID-19. The ends were cut back, 4 bases at V and 3 bases at J, with 13 bases in the middle. Germline CDR1 SGHRS, CDR2 YFSETQ. The CDR3 extends over 14 amino acids. The TCR alpha and TCR beta cDNA libraries, bearing sample barcodes and UMIs, were generated by 5'RACE using constant-segment primers. A single record per CDR3 protein comes from TCRdb applying MiXCR to the 5' RACE reads. The sample lists a few hundred thousand distinct CDR3 sequences, about 24% occurring once. Sequenced: PBMCs or a T cell subset sorted from them (not recorded which). The sequence was collected from an adult woman who had mild COVID-19 (a few samples of this study predate the infection). Cell type and time point are not known. The chain is built from TRBV5-1 and TRBJ1-2; weak D call: TRBD1 (6 bases). The CDR3: CASSSREGDYGYTF. The CDR3 nucleotides read TGCGCCAGCAGCAGCAGGGAGGGGGACTATGGCTACACCTTC.